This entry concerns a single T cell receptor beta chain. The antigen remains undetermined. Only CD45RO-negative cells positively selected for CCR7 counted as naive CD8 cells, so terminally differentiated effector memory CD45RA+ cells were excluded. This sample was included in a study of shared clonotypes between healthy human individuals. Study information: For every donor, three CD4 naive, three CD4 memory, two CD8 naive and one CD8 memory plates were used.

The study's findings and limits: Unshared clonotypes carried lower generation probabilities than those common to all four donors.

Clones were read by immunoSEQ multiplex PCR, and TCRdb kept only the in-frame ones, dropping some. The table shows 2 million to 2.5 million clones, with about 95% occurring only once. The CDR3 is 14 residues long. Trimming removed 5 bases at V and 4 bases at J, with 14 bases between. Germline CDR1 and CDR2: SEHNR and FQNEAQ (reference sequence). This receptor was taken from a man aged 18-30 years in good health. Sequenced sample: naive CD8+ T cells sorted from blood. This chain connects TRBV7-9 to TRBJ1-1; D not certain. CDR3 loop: CASSPPPSSTEAFF. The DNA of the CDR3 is TGTGCCAGCAGCCCACCCCCGAGTTCCACTGAAGCTTTCTTT.